This T cell receptor beta chain was retrieved from a study of blood T cell repertoires in COVID-19 (dated by TCRdb to 2018 to 2021). Background on the whole study: Samples covering the acute and convalescent phases of COVID-19 were provided by collaborators in the United States, Italy and Spain. The repertoires were released in a freely available public database intended as a resource for research on the immune response to SARS-CoV-2. Samples were obtained from the ongoing ImmuneRACE study (first 160 participants) and from 950 to 1,500 subjects provided by 6 global collaborators. Where available, HLA class I and class II types were taken from metadata supplied by the sample provider and were not determined by assay-based typing. Nearly every sample came with metadata listing a de-identified subject ID, COVID-19 status, age in years and sex. The prospective study material was composed of cDNA or gDNA derived from T cells, B-cell-depleted T cells, or PBMCs. The dataset comprised deeply sampled blood TCRbeta repertoires from subjects exposed to, actively infected with, or recovered from COVID-19. The study at large found these results: The amount of clinical and demographic metadata varied by source and participant and was provided uncurated.

The immunoSEQ Assay, a bias-controlled multiplex PCR, was used to amplify TCRbeta CDR3 regions from genomic DNA. As for the authors' bioinformatics: The number of nucleated cells in each sample was estimated by amplification of reference gene primers within the assay. Sequence reads were collapsed and filtered to measure the absolute abundance of every unique TCRbeta CDR3 rearrangement. For each sample, productive Simpson clonality was calculated by taking the square root of Simpson's diversity index across productive rearrangements. TCRdb carries this immuneACCESS record with in-frame sequences only. Its versions omit some clonotypes, under half of them owing to an unresolved V gene in the studies checked, with the rest unexplained. V, J and clone size reflect that table, while D and trimming were determined from the DNA. The sample contains 310,000 or so clones, approximately 88% of them found a single time. Clones ranked in the top ten supply just over 9.5% of the sample.

For this clone: Its antigen remains undetermined. Per-base qualities were not stored, and no clone one base away is much larger.

In Seattle, one collaborating source enrolled patients while the infection was active and tracked those patients longitudinally over the course of disease. Collaborating institutions collected whole blood in K2EDTA tubes following their own protocols. For TCRbeta analysis, collaborators shipped samples in one of three forms: frozen whole blood, isolated PBMCs, or DNA extracted from either of those sample types. V is trimmed back by 6 bases and J by 0 bases, and the junction contains 8 bases that no gene match accounts for. CDR3 length: 16 amino acids, cysteine to phenylalanine. Only CDR3 DNA remains: 48 bases, in frame from the first base. The germline V gene yields ENHRY for CDR1 and SYGVKD for CDR2.

The chain is encoded by TRBV10-3 joined to TRBJ2-3; 8 nucleotides in the junction match TRBD1. The sample was peripheral blood. The receptor comes from a man in his thirties or forties with COVID-19, enrolled during active disease. The CDR3 protein: CAIRAGQGISTDTQYF. At the DNA level, the sequence is TGTGCCATCAGAGCAGGACAGGGTATTAGCACAGATACGCAGTATTTT.